This T cell receptor beta chain was obtained from a study of regulatory T cells in long-lasting Graves disease. Construction of the TCR beta libraries employed iRepertoire HTBI primers in conjunction with Arm-PCR of CDR3 regions. TCRdb analysed the multiplex PCR reads with MiXCR anew, one entry per CDR3 protein. The sample contains 500,000 or so distinct CDR3 sequences, 13% to 15% of which appear only once. This clonotype was seen repeatedly, ten times or more. Time point: newly diagnosed GD, antithyroid drugs for less than 3 months. PBMCs provided the RNA from which the TCR library was made. V was pared by 2 bases and J by 5 bases, with 8 bases of the junction left unmatched. This CDR3 is 16 amino acids long. The germline V gene has CDR1 MDHEN and CDR2 SYDVKM. These data are also associated with another study on T cells in Graves' hyperthyroidism and ophthalmopathy.

This TCR came from a woman aged 50 to 65 with Graves disease. Material: peripheral blood mononuclear cells (PBMCs), obtained at new diagnosis, from a patient treated with antithyroid drugs. The J gene is TRBJ2-5, the V gene TRBV28; 10 bases align to TRBD2. The CDR3 DNA reads TGTGCCAGCAGTTTACTGGGTAGCGGGAGGCGGGAGACCCAGTACTTC. Residues: CASSLLGSGRRETQYF.